This is a list of T cell receptor beta chains from one sample in a study of T cell changes during pregnancy in multiple sclerosis. Generated by immunoSEQ multiplex PCR, the TCRdb table keeps only in-frame clones and is missing some. This table holds approximately 74,000 clones, approximately 91% found once. Material: peripheral blood, obtained before pregnancy. Source of these receptors: a female donor with multiple sclerosis, enrolled in a pregnancy study. CDR3s include the opening cysteine and the closing phenylalanine or tryptophan. A D gene is named only where the DNA matches it firmly. Clone size is not always given. Where it is, it says once, few, many or a class for expanded clones.

CDR3 DNA	CDR3 protein	clone size	CDR3 length	V gene	D gene	J gene
TGCAGCGTTGAAGTAGCAGACTACGAGCAGTACTTC	CSVEVADYEQYF	.	12	TRBV29-1	.	TRBJ2-7
TGTGCCTGGATAAAAGGTGGGGAGATTTCCTATAATTCACCCCTCCACTTT	CAWIKGGEISYNSPLHF	.	17	TRBV30	.	TRBJ1-6
TGTGCCAGCAGTGACTCGGCGGGGGGAAGCACAGATACGCAGTATTTT	CASSDSAGGSTDTQYF	.	16	TRBV6-4	TRBD2	TRBJ2-3
TGCGCCAGCAGCTCGGAAAGATTGGGCCGCTCTGGAAACACCATATATTTT	CASSSERLGRSGNTIYF	.	17	TRBV5-1	.	TRBJ1-3
TGTGCCAGCAGTCCCATCCCGTCTAGCGAGCAGTACTTC	CASSPIPSSEQYF	.	13	TRBV6-6	.	TRBJ2-7
TGTGCCAGCAGCTTTTTGGGTCCCACTATGAACACTGAAGCTTTCTTT	CASSFLGPTMNTEAFF	.	16	TRBV7-9	.	TRBJ1-1
TGTGCCAGCTCTCAGGGTTATGATTCACCCCTCCACTTT	CASSQGYDSPLHF	few	13	TRBV19	.	TRBJ1-6
TGTGCCAGCAGCGCCACAGAGGGCTGGGGCTACACCTTC	CASSATEGWGYTF	.	13	TRBV16	.	TRBJ1-2
TGTGCCAGCTCACCACCGAGTGAAGAGACCCAGTACTTC	CASSPPSEETQYF	.	13	TRBV18	.	TRBJ2-5
TGTGCCAGCAGTTACTTACCGGGACAGCGAAAGGGCTACACCTTC	CASSYLPGQRKGYTF	.	15	TRBV6-6	TRBD1	TRBJ1-2
TGTGCCAGCGGACGGACTTTTGCTTACAATGAGCAGTTCTTC	CASGRTFAYNEQFF	.	14	TRBV11-2	.	TRBJ2-1
TGTGCCAGCAGTTCACCTCTAGCGGGGGTTTACGAGCAGTACTTC	CASSSPLAGVYEQYF	.	15	TRBV6-5	TRBD2	TRBJ2-7
TGTGCCAGCAGTTCGGCCGGGGAGGGTCCCACAGATACGCAGTATTTT	CASSSAGEGPTDTQYF	.	16	TRBV28	TRBD2	TRBJ2-3
TGTGCCAGTAGCACGGACAGGGATAATGAAAAACTGTTTTTT	CASSTDRDNEKLFF	.	14	TRBV19	TRBD1	TRBJ1-4
TGTGCCAGCAGCGCAGGGGTAGGATATGGCTACACCTTC	CASSAGVGYGYTF	once	13	TRBV6-1	.	TRBJ1-2
TGCGCCAGCAGCCAAGGTGCGACATATTTTAGCACAGATACGCAGTATTTT	CASSQGATYFSTDTQYF	few	17	TRBV4-1	.	TRBJ2-3
TGCGCCAGCAGCACCATGCCGGGACACAACAACGAGCAGTACTTC	CASSTMPGHNNEQYF	.	15	TRBV5-1	.	TRBJ2-7
TGTGCCAGCAGCTCACCGGGTCTGGAGACCCAGTACTTC	CASSSPGLETQYF	.	13	TRBV7-3	.	TRBJ2-5
TGTGCCAGCAACCTGGGCCCTGTGGGTGAAGCTTTCTTT	CASNLGPVGEAFF	few	13	TRBV2	.	TRBJ1-1
TGTGCCAGCAGGTTACGCCTCGGGACAGGGCTCCCGAGCTCTGGAAACACCATATATTTT	CASRLRLGTGLPSSGNTIYF	.	20	TRBV2	TRBD1	TRBJ1-3